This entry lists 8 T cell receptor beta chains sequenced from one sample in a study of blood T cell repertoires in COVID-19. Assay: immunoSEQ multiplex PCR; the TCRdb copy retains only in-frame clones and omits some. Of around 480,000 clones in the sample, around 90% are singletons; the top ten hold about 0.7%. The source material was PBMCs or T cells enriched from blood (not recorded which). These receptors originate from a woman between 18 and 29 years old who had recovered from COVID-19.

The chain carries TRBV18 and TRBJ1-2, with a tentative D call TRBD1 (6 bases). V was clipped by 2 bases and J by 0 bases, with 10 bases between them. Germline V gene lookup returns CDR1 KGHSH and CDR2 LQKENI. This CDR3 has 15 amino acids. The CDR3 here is CASSPANRANYGYTF. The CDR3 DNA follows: TGTGCCAGCTCACCAGCGAACAGGGCTAACTATGGCTACACCTTC.

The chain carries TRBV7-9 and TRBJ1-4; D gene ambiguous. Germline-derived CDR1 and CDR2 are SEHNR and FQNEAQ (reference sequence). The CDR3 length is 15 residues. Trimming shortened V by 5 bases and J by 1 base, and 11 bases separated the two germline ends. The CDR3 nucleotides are TGTGCCAGCAGCCAGAGGGAGGGAACTAATGAAAAACTGTTTTTT. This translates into CASSQREGTNEKLFF. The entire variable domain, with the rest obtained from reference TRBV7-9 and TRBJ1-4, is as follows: DTGVSQNPRHKITKRGQNVTFRCDPISEHNRLYWYRQTLGQGPEFLTYFQNEAQLEKSRLLSDRFSAERPKGSFSTLEIQRTEQGDSAMYLCASSQREGTNEKLFFGSGTQLSVL.

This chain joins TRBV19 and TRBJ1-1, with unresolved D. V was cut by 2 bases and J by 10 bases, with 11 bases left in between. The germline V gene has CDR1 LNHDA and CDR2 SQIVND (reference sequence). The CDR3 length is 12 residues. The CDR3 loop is CASSINSGTAFF. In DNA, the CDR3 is TGTGCCAGTAGTATAAACTCAGGCACAGCTTTCTTT.

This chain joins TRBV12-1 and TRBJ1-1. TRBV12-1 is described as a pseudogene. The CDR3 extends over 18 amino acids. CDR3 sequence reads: CASSSPGREEVGDTEAFF. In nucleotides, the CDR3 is TGTGCCAGCAGCTCTCCAGGGAGGGAAGAGGTGGGGGACACTGAAGCTTTCTTT.

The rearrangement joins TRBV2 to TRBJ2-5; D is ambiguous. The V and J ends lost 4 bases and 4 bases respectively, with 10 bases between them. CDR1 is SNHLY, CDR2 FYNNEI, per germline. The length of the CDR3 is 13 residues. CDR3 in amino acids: CASSGHLIETQYF. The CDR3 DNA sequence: TGTGCCAGCAGTGGACACCTAATAGAGACCCAGTACTTC.

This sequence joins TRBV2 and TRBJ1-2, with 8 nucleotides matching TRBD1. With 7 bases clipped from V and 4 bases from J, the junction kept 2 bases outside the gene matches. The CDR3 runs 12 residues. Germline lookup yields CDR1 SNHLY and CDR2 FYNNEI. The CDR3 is CASKDRVYGYTF. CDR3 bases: TGTGCCAGCAAGGACAGGGTCTATGGCTACACCTTC.

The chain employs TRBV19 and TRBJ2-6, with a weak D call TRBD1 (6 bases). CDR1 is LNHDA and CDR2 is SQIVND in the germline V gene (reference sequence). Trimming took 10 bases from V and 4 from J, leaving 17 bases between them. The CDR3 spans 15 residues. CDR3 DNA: TGTGCCACGCTACTACAGGGAGCCGGGGCCAACGTCCTGACTTTC. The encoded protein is CATLLQGAGANVLTF.

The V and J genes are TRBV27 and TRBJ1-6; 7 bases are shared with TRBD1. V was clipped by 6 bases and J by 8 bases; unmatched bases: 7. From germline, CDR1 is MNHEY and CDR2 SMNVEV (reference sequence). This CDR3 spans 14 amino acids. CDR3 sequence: CASSATGVDSPLHF. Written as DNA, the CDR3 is TGTGCCAGCAGCGCCACAGGGGTCGATTCACCCCTCCACTTT.